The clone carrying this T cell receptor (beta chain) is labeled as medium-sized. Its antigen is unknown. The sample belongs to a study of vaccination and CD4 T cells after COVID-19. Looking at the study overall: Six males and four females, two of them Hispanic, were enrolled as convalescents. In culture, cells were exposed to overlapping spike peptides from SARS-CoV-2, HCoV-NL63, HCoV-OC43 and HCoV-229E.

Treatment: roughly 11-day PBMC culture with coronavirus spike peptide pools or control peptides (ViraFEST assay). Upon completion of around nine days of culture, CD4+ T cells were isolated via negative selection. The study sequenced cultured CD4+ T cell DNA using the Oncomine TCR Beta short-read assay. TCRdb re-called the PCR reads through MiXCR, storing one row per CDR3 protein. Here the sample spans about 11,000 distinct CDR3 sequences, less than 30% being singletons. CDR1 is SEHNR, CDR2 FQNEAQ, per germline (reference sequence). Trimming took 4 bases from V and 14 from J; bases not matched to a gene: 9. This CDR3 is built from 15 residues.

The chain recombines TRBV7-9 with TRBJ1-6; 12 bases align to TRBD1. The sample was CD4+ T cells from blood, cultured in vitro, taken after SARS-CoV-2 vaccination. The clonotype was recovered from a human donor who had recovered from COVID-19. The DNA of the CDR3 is TGTGCCAGCAGCTCCGCCGGGACAGGGGGCGAAGCCCTCCACTTT. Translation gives CASSSAGTGGEALHF. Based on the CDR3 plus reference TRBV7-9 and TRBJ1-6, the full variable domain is DTGVSQNPRHKITKRGQNVTFRCDPISEHNRLYWYRQTLGQGPEFLTYFQNEAQLEKSRLLSDRFSAERPKGSFSTLEIQRTEQGDSAMYLCASSSAGTGGEALHFGNGTRLTVT.